Following are 16 T cell receptor beta chains from one sample sequenced in a study of T cell responses to AZD1222 COVID-19 vaccine. Method: immunoSEQ multiplex PCR; TCRdb's copy keeps in-frame clones and lacks some. The sample has tens of thousands of clones, around 92% seen once; the top ten hold more than 4.5%. Material: peripheral blood, obtained on day 0 of AZD1222 vaccination. These receptors were collected from an adult in good health.

The chain couples TRBV30 to TRBJ1-2, with 7 nucleotides matching TRBD1. The CDR3 consists of 13 residues. V dropped 3 bases and J dropped 10; count of bases not matched to a gene: 11. Germline lookup yields CDR1 GTSNPN and CDR2 SVGIG (reference sequence). CDR3 bases: TGTGCCTGGAGCGCTCAGACAGGGTATATCTACACCTTC. This encodes CAWSAQTGYIYTF.

The V and J genes are TRBV19 and TRBJ1-5; 9 positions agree with TRBD1. V dropped 5 bases and J dropped 4; count of bases not matched to a gene: 6. Germline CDR1 reads LNHDA; CDR2 reads SQIVND (reference sequence). The CDR3 runs 15 residues. The CDR3 DNA sequence: TGTGCCAGTAGTCCGGGACAGGGAGTGAATCAGCCCCAGCATTTT. Amino acid sequence: CASSPGQGVNQPQHF. Filled out from reference TRBV19 and TRBJ1-5, the complete variable domain reads DGGITQSPKYLFRKEGQNVTLSCEQNLNHDAMYWYRQDPGQGLRLIYYSQIVNDFQKGDIAEGYSVSREKKESFPLTVTSAQKNPTAFYLCASSPGQGVNQPQHFGDGTRLSIL.

This clone came up once. The chain has TRBV19 and TRBJ2-1; 8 positions match TRBD2. From germline, CDR1 is LNHDA and CDR2 SQIVND (reference sequence). V shed 6 bases and J 10 bases; nucleotides not matched to a gene: 11. This CDR3 comprises 14 residues. CDR3 nucleotide sequence: TGTGCCAGTAGGCTAGCGGGTTGGAACACGGAGCAGTTCTTC. This gives the protein CASRLAGWNTEQFF.

The genes are TRBV7-8 and TRBJ1-5; no definite D call. V lost 3 bases and J 6 bases, leaving 15 bases between the germline ends. The CDR3 is made up of 15 amino acids. Germline V lookup: CDR1 SGHVS, CDR2 FQNEAQ. CDR3 protein: CASSLTYPSGQPQHF. In DNA form, the CDR3 reads TGTGCCAGCAGCTTGACTTATCCCTCCGGTCAGCCCCAGCATTTT. Drawing the rest from reference TRBV7-8 and TRBJ1-5, the complete variable domain is GAGVSQSPRYKVAKRGQDVALRCDPISGHVSLFWYQQALGQGPEFLTYFQNEAQLDKSGLPSDRFFAERPEGSVSTLKIQRTQQEDSAVYLCASSLTYPSGQPQHFGDGTRLSIL.

The CDR3, as DNA: TGTGCCAGCAGTTTATCGGCTCTTGCAGGGGGCGGCTACACCTTC. This gives the protein CASSLSALAGGGYTF. The rearrangement links TRBV27 to TRBJ1-2, with 8 bases aligning to TRBD1. Germline values: CDR1 MNHEY, CDR2 SMNVEV (reference sequence). Trimming at V came to 0 bases and at J to 8 bases, leaving 8 bases not matched to a gene. This CDR3 has 15 amino acids.

V and J are TRBV11-2 and TRBJ2-7, with 10 nucleotides matching TRBD2. The CDR3 totals 15 residues. Trimming took 5 bases from V and 4 from J; bases not matched to a gene: 8. Germline CDR1 and CDR2: SGHAT and FQNNGV. The CDR3 spells CASSPSGLAAYEQYF. For the CDR3, the DNA is TGTGCCAGCAGCCCATCTGGACTAGCGGCGTACGAGCAGTACTTC.

The chain combines TRBV11-2 with TRBJ1-1; D uncertain. Germline V gene data show CDR1 as SGHAT and CDR2 as FQNNGV. V was cut by 1 base and J by 0 bases, with 12 bases left in between. This CDR3 has 16 residues. In nucleotides, the CDR3 is TGTGCCAGCAGCTTAGTGGCCGGCCTTTTGAACACTGAAGCTTTCTTT. Its translation: CASSLVAGLLNTEAFF.

CDR3 nucleotides: TGTGCCAGCAGCTTAGTCGCGAACACCGGGGAGCTGTTTTTT. Its translation is CASSLVANTGELFF. The chain recombines TRBV7-6 with TRBJ2-2, with no clear D. The V and J ends lost 1 base and 0 bases respectively, with 3 bases between them. Looked up from germline, CDR1 is SGHVS and CDR2 is FNYEAQ. This CDR3 comprises 14 residues.

J is TRBJ1-2 and V is TRBV7-8, with D uncertain. The CDR3 covers 14 residues. From germline, CDR1 is SGHVS and CDR2 FQNEAQ. Deletions cut 1 base from V and 0 bases from J, with 6 bases between. This chain's CDR3 is CASSLGVANYGYTF. CDR3 coding DNA: TGTGCCAGCAGCTTAGGCGTAGCTAACTATGGCTACACCTTC. The full variable domain, completed using reference TRBV7-8 and TRBJ1-2, is GAGVSQSPRYKVAKRGQDVALRCDPISGHVSLFWYQQALGQGPEFLTYFQNEAQLDKSGLPSDRFFAERPEGSVSTLKIQRTQQEDSAVYLCASSLGVANYGYTFGSGTRLTVV.

The genes are TRBV7-2 and TRBJ2-2, with no clear D. CDR3 size: 16 residues. V lost 3 bases, J lost 4 bases, and 15 bases lay in between. The germline V gene encodes CDR1 SGHTA and CDR2 FQGNSA. CDR3 in DNA: TGTGCCAGCAGCTTCCGGCCCTCCCGGGCCACCGGGGAGCTGTTTTTT. It codes for CASSFRPSRATGELFF.

The V and J genes are TRBV28 and TRBJ2-1, with 12 nucleotides matching TRBD2. The CDR3 runs to 15 residues. V trimming: 6 bases; J trimming: 4 bases; junction bases outside the gene matches: 4. Germline V gene sequence: CDR1 MDHEN, CDR2 SYDVKM. CDR3 region: CASSPSGGGYNEQFF. CDR3 bases: TGTGCCAGCAGCCCTAGCGGGGGGGGTTACAATGAGCAGTTCTTC.

The chain combines TRBV5-4 with TRBJ2-3, with 7 bases identical to TRBD2. The CDR3 sequence is 16 residues long. V trimming: 7 bases; J trimming: 0 bases; junction bases outside the gene matches: 11. Germline V CDR1 and CDR2: SGHNT, YYREEE (reference sequence). The CDR3 region is CASDRDYPSSTDTQYF. CDR3 coding DNA: TGTGCCAGCGACCGGGACTATCCCTCTAGCACAGATACGCAGTATTTT.

J is TRBJ2-5 and V is TRBV2; D may be TRBD1 (6 bases). V was pared by 8 bases and J by 3 bases, with 13 bases between. In germline, CDR1 is SNHLY, CDR2 FYNNEI. The CDR3 totals 13 residues. The CDR3 coding sequence is TGTGCCAGCTTTAGGGCAGGGGAAGAGACCCAGTACTTC. This gives the protein CASFRAGEETQYF.

This clone was counted a single time. This sequence joins TRBV28 and TRBJ2-7, with no clear D. The CDR3 totals 12 residues. Trimming took 6 bases from V and 0 from J, leaving 6 bases between them. Germline V CDR1 and CDR2: MDHEN, SYDVKM. CDR3 DNA: TGTGCCAGCAGGGTAAGCTCCTACGAGCAGTACTTC. Translated: CASRVSSYEQYF.

This rearrangement joins TRBV28 to TRBJ2-7; 7 positions agree with TRBD1. Trimming took 6 bases from V and 3 from J; bases not matched to a gene: 8. Germline CDR1 reads MDHEN; CDR2 reads SYDVKM. The CDR3 contains 14 residues. This CDR3 reads CASRGTDFFYEQYF. Here the CDR3 DNA reads TGTGCCAGCAGGGGGACAGACTTTTTCTACGAGCAGTACTTC.

The V gene is TRBV10-3, the J gene TRBJ2-7, with a possible D match to TRBD1 (5 bases). V was shortened by 6 bases and J by 0 bases, with 6 bases between the two germline ends. The germline V gene encodes CDR1 ENHRY and CDR2 SYGVKD. This CDR3 region has 12 residues. CDR3 sequence reads: CAIRDTSYEQYF. The CDR3 DNA follows: TGTGCCATCAGGGACACCTCCTACGAGCAGTACTTC.